The next 14 T cell receptor beta chains were all read from a single sample in a study of CD8 T cells in Susac syndrome. A quantity of about 0.5 to 1 ug RNA underwent reverse transcription using random hexamers. Each CDR3 protein gets one entry after TCRdb re-called the immunoSEQ multiplex PCR reads with MiXCR. The data hold over 100,000 distinct CDR3 sequences, with about 95% observed a single time. Sequenced material: CD4+ T cells from PBMCs. The receptor set was obtained from a human donor in good health.

With respect to this clonotype: The junction departs from the called germline gene at one end, perhaps through a read error. V is TRBV7-7 and J is TRBJ2-5; D is ambiguous. The CDR3 sequence is 13 residues long. CDR1 is SSHAT, CDR2 FNYEAQ, per germline (reference sequence). CDR3 nucleotide sequence: TGTGCTAGCAGCCGGACCATCGGGGAGACCCAGTACTTC. This codes for CASSRTIGETQYF.

The chain has TRBV7-9 and TRBJ2-2; D gene unclear. Germline V lookup: CDR1 SEHNR, CDR2 FQNEAQ (reference sequence). With 3 bases removed from V and 2 bases from J, the gap between germline ends came to 16 bases. This CDR3 is 17 amino acids long. DNA of the CDR3: TGTGCCAGCAGCTTCGGGCAGAAGGCACCAAACACCGGGGAGCTGTTTTTT. Its translation: CASSFGQKAPNTGELFF.

J is TRBJ2-7 and V is TRBV6-5; 7 bases line up with TRBD1. Germline-derived CDR1 and CDR2 are MNHEY and SVGAGI. J was trimmed by 3 bases and V by 6 bases; bases with no gene match: 5. The CDR3 consists of 13 residues. In DNA, the CDR3 is TGTGCCAGCAGACGGGACAGCCGCTACGAGCAGTACTTC. Protein sequence: CASRRDSRYEQYF.

V is TRBV6-6 and J is TRBJ2-3; possibly TRBD2 for D (6 bases). CDR3 length: 16 residues. CDR1 and CDR2 (germline): MNHNY, SVGAGI (reference sequence). V shed 7 bases and J shed 0 bases, with 17 bases lying between them. CDR3 sequence: CASNRGPGASTDTQYF. The CDR3 DNA follows: TGTGCCAGCAACCGCGGTCCGGGAGCGAGCACAGATACGCAGTATTTT.

The V and J genes are TRBV25-1 and TRBJ2-2, with 7 nucleotides matching TRBD1. With 6 bases clipped from V and 6 bases from J, the junction kept 16 bases outside the gene matches. Germline CDR1 is MGHDK and CDR2 is SYGVNS. CDR3 length equals 17 residues. The CDR3, as DNA: TGTGCCAGCAGGCCCTCAGAGACAGGGAGCCGGTCCGGGGAGCTGTTTTTT. This translates into CASRPSETGSRSGELFF. Filled out from reference TRBV25-1 and TRBJ2-2, the complete variable domain reads EADIYQTPRYLVIGTGKKITLECSQTMGHDKMYWYQQDPGMELHLIHYSYGVNSTEKGDLSSESTVSRIRTEHFPLTLESARPSHTSQYLCASRPSETGSRSGELFFGEGSRLTVL.

The gene calls are TRBV20-1 and TRBJ1-3, with D uncertain. The CDR3 spans 13 residues. V was clipped by 3 bases and J by 4 bases, with 10 bases between them. The germline CDR1 and CDR2 sequences are DFQATT and SNEGSKA (reference sequence). The CDR3 region is CSASIRGGNTIYF. In nucleotides, the CDR3 is TGCAGTGCTAGTATTCGGGGAGGAAACACCATATATTTT.

The chain couples TRBV20-1 to TRBJ2-2; TRBD2 is a possible D gene (7 bases). V gave up 5 bases and J gave up 2 bases, with 15 bases separating them. The CDR3 is 15 residues long. Germline CDR1 and CDR2: DFQATT and SNEGSKA (reference sequence). CDR3 loop: CSAGLAGANTGELFF. The DNA of the CDR3 is TGCAGTGCTGGGCTCGCGGGGGCCAACACCGGGGAGCTGTTTTTT.

Here the CDR3 reads CASTLITSPLHF. The DNA for the CDR3 is TGTGCCAGCACCCTTATTACTTCACCCCTCCACTTT. The genes are TRBV7-9 and TRBJ1-6, with D unresolved. CDR1 is SEHNR and CDR2 is FQNEAQ in the germline V gene (reference sequence). CDR3 length: 12 residues. Trimming left V 7 bases short and J 9 bases short, with 10 bases between.

This chain joins TRBV2 and TRBJ1-5; perhaps TRBD1 as D (6 bases). The CDR3 spans 14 residues. The V gene's germline CDR1 is SNHLY and CDR2 FYNNEI. The V and J ends lost 9 bases and 2 bases respectively, with 14 bases between them. For the CDR3, the DNA is TGTGCCAGTAATAGGGGGTTAGGCAATCAGCCCCAGCATTTT. Protein product: CASNRGLGNQPQHF.

Here the CDR3 DNA reads TGTGCCATCAGTGAGTCGGGGGCCCAGGGAGATACGCAGTATTTT. This encodes CAISESGAQGDTQYF. The gene calls are TRBV10-3 and TRBJ2-3; tentative D call: TRBD1 (6 bases). Germline V gene lookup returns CDR1 ENHRY and CDR2 SYGVKD. V lost 0 bases and J 5 bases, leaving 12 bases between the germline ends. CDR3 length equals 15 residues.

The chain recombines TRBV3-1 with TRBJ1-5, with a tentative D call TRBD1 (5 bases). The germline gives CDR1 LGHDT, CDR2 YNNKEL (reference sequence). The CDR3 has 13 amino acids. The V and J ends lost 4 bases and 7 bases respectively, with 11 bases between them. In DNA form, the CDR3 reads TGTGCCAGCAGCCTATACCGACAGCAGCCCCAGCATTTT. Translating it yields CASSLYRQQPQHF.

The genes are TRBV9 and TRBJ2-2; D is uncertain. Between the trimmed V and J ends, which lost 0 bases and 1 base, there was a span of 10 bases. CDR1 is SGDLS, CDR2 YYNGEE, per germline. The CDR3 covers 16 residues. The CDR3 nucleotides are TGTGCCAGCAGCGTAGCTGCACTTATGAACACCGGGGAGCTGTTTTTT. This encodes CASSVAALMNTGELFF.

V and J are TRBV20-1 and TRBJ2-3; D gene unclear. Germline CDR1 reads DFQATT; CDR2 reads SNEGSKA (reference sequence). Trimming stripped 5 bases from V and 0 bases from J, with 12 bases between. CDR3 length equals 14 residues. The CDR3 loop reads CSALTVSSTDTQYF. The DNA of the CDR3 is TGCAGTGCTCTGACGGTGTCTAGCACAGATACGCAGTATTTT.

The rearrangement uses TRBV3-1 and TRBJ1-4; no clear D. Trimming stripped 4 bases from V and 6 bases from J, with 12 bases between. Germline assignment: CDR1 LGHDT and CDR2 YNNKEL (reference sequence). The CDR3 loop spans 14 amino acids. The CDR3 coding sequence is TGTGCCAGCAGCCTCCAAGGCACTGATGAAAAACTGTTTTTT. Translation gives CASSLQGTDEKLFF.